This T cell receptor (beta chain) was sequenced in a study of blood T cell repertoires in COVID-19. Study-wide background: Samples taken during acute and convalescent COVID-19 were collected in the United States, Italy and Spain. The analysed material was cDNA or gDNA that came from T cells, B-cell-depleted T cells, or PBMCs.

Per the original data handling: Nucleated cell number was recorded as an estimate derived from reference gene primer amplification. The repertoire was sequenced with immunoSEQ multiplex PCR; TCRdb's copy has only in-frame clones and lacks some. Clone size and the V and J calls come from that table; the DNA yielded D and trimming. Among 300,000 to 400,000 clones listed, around 87% were seen once. Patients at the Seattle site were enrolled during active infection and followed longitudinally. The CDR3 length is 12 residues. Germline V gene lookup returns CDR1 SQVTM and CDR2 ANQGSEA. V shed 4 bases, J shed 7 bases, and the junction held 6 bases outside the gene matches.

Source material: peripheral blood. This sequence originates from a woman aged 50 to 60 with COVID-19, enrolled during active disease. V is TRBV29-1 and J is TRBJ1-2; TRBD1 matches at 7 bases. The CDR3 DNA follows: TGCAGCGTTGTGGGTCAGGGGGTTGGCTACACCTTC. Its translation: CSVVGQGVGYTF.